This T cell receptor beta chain comes out of a study of blood T cells in healthy people across ages. Study background: Template switching recovered approximately one barcoded beta molecule for every two T cells. Study-wide findings and caveats: Expanded clonotype changes were possibly confounded by unknown donor CMV status. Significant beta diversity loss was already apparent by age approximately 37, declining roughly linearly.

A second roughly 7 to 12 cycle PCR used barcoded and J-beta primers. TCRdb independently ran MiXCR on the 5' RACE reads; one entry per CDR3 protein. The sample carries hundreds of thousands of distinct CDR3 sequences, less than 35% recorded once. Germline CDR1 and CDR2: SGDLS and YYNGEE. V was clipped by 0 bases and J by 2 bases, with 16 bases between them. This CDR3 spans 17 amino acids. There are many counts of this clonotype. Its antigen is unknown. Drawn from each donor were roughly 10 milliliters of peripheral blood. The chain is built from TRBV9 and TRBJ2-3; possible D gene TRBD2, 6 bases. Source material: blood. This receptor was identified in an elderly woman in good health. CDR3 residues: CASSVESGTPHTDTQYF. CDR3 nucleotide sequence: TGTGCCAGCAGCGTAGAGTCAGGGACTCCGCACACAGATACGCAGTATTTT.